This T cell receptor beta chain was identified in a study of cytomegalovirus exposure and HLA in healthy donors. The study's findings and limits: A later analysis appeared to link common viral pathogens to several of the most significant clusters. High sensitivity and specificity were reportedly achieved when the classifier diagnosed cytomegalovirus status.

Primers: 60 Vbeta forward and 13 Jbeta reverse. Measured with immunoSEQ multiplex PCR; TCRdb has only the in-frame clones, and not every one. The profile shows around 130,000 clones, less than 85% of them singletons. As for this clone: Its specificity is unknown. The same CDR3 is also encoded by other DNA sequences in this sample.

The donors were healthy bone marrow donors. Although they were nominally healthy when sampled, donors likely had unrecorded immune exposures. The CDR3 sequence is 15 residues long. Germline CDR1 reads SEHNR; CDR2 reads FQNEAQ (reference sequence). V shed 2 bases, J shed 2 bases, and the junction held 3 bases outside the gene matches. The clonotype comes from a man aged 35-49 years in good health and CMV-seronegative. The rearrangement uses TRBV7-9 and TRBJ2-7, with TRBD1 identical over 10 bases. Source material: PBMCs. The CDR3 sequence is CASSLPGQGAYEQYF. The CDR3 DNA follows: TGTGCCAGCAGCTTACCAGGACAGGGGGCCTACGAGCAGTACTTC.